Below are 20 T cell receptor beta chains sequenced from a single sample in a study of beta chain features in type 1 diabetes (dated by TCRdb to 2016 to 2018). Their specific antigens are unknown. General study outcomes and caveats: Type 1 diabetes patients showed a moderate but significant shortening of TCRB CDR3 length in all four CD4+ subsets.

Libraries were constructed by the immunoSEQ multiplex PCR assay. All of the isolated RNA was reverse transcribed with the High Capacity cDNA Reverse Transcription Kit, so expressed TCRB transcripts were sequenced. What TCRdb holds here is the immuneACCESS table cut down to in-frame rearrangements. Part of the clones is not present; checked against another copy, under half of the missing clones reflect an unresolved V gene, and the others are unexplained. The sample yields 150,000 to 200,000 clones; roughly 8% were counted once. The ten largest make up 0.5% of the sample. What was sequenced was central memory CD4+ T cells from blood. The receptors come from a man aged 18 to 30 with type 1 diabetes.

This clone was detected only a few times. The chain couples TRBV5-1 to TRBJ2-5; D is perhaps TRBD2 (6 bases). CDR3 length: 15 amino acids. Germline-derived CDR1 and CDR2 are SGHRS and YFSETQ. V gave up 0 bases and J gave up 5 bases, with 14 bases separating them. CDR3: CASSLAAGSRETQYF. The CDR3, as DNA: TGCGCCAGCAGCTTGGCCGCGGGAAGCCGGGAGACCCAGTACTTC.

This clone has only a few counts. The genes are TRBV15 and TRBJ2-5; TRBD1 matches 8 bases. The germline V gene encodes CDR1 LNHNV and CDR2 YYDKDF (reference sequence). The CDR3 has 16 residues. The V and J ends lost 5 bases and 5 bases, in that order; junction bases with no gene match: 13. This CDR3 reads CATSLTRTGSGETQYF. As DNA, the CDR3 is TGTGCCACCAGCCTTACAAGGACAGGGTCGGGGGAGACCCAGTACTTC.

This rearrangement joins TRBV28 to TRBJ2-1; 9 bases match TRBD2. Germline CDR1 reads MDHEN; CDR2 reads SYDVKM. V was clipped by 7 bases and J by 9 bases; unmatched bases: 16. CDR3 length equals 16 residues. The DNA of the CDR3 is TGTGCCAGCACCTCCTTGGGGGGCGGGAGGGCGAGTGAGCAGTTCTTC. Translation: CASTSLGGGRASEQFF.

The chain couples TRBV30 to TRBJ2-7; a possible D gene is TRBD2 (6 bases). This CDR3 has 13 amino acids. Germline loops: CDR1 GTSNPN, CDR2 SVGIG (reference sequence). Trimming pared 5 bases from V and 3 bases from J, leaving 14 bases between. The CDR3 loop reads CAWGGLILYEQYF. DNA of the CDR3: TGTGCCTGGGGGGGACTGATCCTCTACGAGCAGTACTTC.

The chain links TRBV4-2 to TRBJ1-2, with a possible D match to TRBD1 (5 bases). The germline V gene encodes CDR1 LGHNA and CDR2 YNFKEQ. Trimming took 7 bases from V and 8 from J, leaving 17 bases between them. This CDR3 region has 13 residues. The CDR3, as DNA: TGTGCCAGCACTGGAGGCCGGGGGGAAGGCTACACCTTC. Its translation: CASTGGRGEGYTF.

V is TRBV19 and J is TRBJ2-7, with D unresolved. The germline V gene has CDR1 LNHDA and CDR2 SQIVND (reference sequence). V was cut by 10 bases and J by 2 bases, with 15 bases left in between. This CDR3 is built from 13 residues. The CDR3 loop reads CATSTLGAYEQYF. The CDR3 DNA reads as TGTGCCACCTCGACGCTGGGCGCCTACGAGCAGTACTTC.

This clone was found a few times. The V gene is TRBV18, the J gene TRBJ2-3; 11 bases map to TRBD2. This CDR3 is built from 17 residues. Trimming cost V 6 bases and J 2 bases; bases outside gene matches: 10. The V gene's germline CDR1 is KGHSH and CDR2 LQKENI. The CDR3 DNA is TGTGCCAGCTCGGCGCTAGCGGGGGGCGTATACACAGATACGCAGTATTTT. Translated, it gives CASSALAGGVYTDTQYF.

The chain carries TRBV7-9 and TRBJ1-2; tentatively, D is TRBD1 (5 bases). The V gene's germline CDR1 is SEHNR and CDR2 FQNEAQ (reference sequence). The length of the CDR3 is 12 residues. The germline V and J ends were trimmed by 2 bases and 8 bases, with 9 bases remaining between them. The CDR3 DNA sequence: TGTGCCAGCAGCTTAAGGGGCGACGGCTACACCTTC. It yields the protein CASSLRGDGYTF. Drawing the rest from reference TRBV7-9 and TRBJ1-2, the complete variable domain is DTGVSQNPRHKITKRGQNVTFRCDPISEHNRLYWYRQTLGQGPEFLTYFQNEAQLEKSRLLSDRFSAERPKGSFSTLEIQRTEQGDSAMYLCASSLRGDGYTFGSGTRLTVV.

The chain links TRBV6-6 to TRBJ2-1; 12 bases line up with TRBD1. V shed 0 bases, J shed 10 bases, and the junction held 4 bases outside the gene matches. This CDR3 is 15 amino acids long. Germline values: CDR1 MNHNY, CDR2 SVGAGI (reference sequence). The CDR3 reads CASSYSWDRGQEQFF. CDR3 DNA: TGTGCCAGCAGTTACTCCTGGGACAGGGGGCAGGAGCAGTTCTTC.

This sequence joins TRBV19 and TRBJ2-1, with 8 bases fitting TRBD2. CDR3 size: 14 residues. With 9 bases clipped from V and 8 bases from J, the junction kept 12 bases outside the gene matches. CDR1 is LNHDA and CDR2 is SQIVND in the germline V gene (reference sequence). In nucleotides, the CDR3 is TGTGCCAGCCGCCGGGGACTAGACACCTATGAGCAGTTCTTC. It codes for CASRRGLDTYEQFF.

The table lists this clone with a few counts. V and J are TRBV6-5 and TRBJ1-4, with TRBD1 as a possible D gene (5 bases). The V gene lost 6 bases and the J gene lost 5 bases, with 16 bases spanning the gap. The CDR3 has 15 amino acids. Per the germline V gene, CDR1 is MNHEY and CDR2 is SVGAGI. The CDR3 spells CASSQTGTGNEKLFF. CDR3 DNA sequence: TGTGCCAGCAGCCAGACCGGGACTGGAAATGAAAAACTGTTTTTT.

This chain joins TRBV4-1 and TRBJ1-1; TRBD1 agrees at 9 bases. CDR3 size: 14 residues. Germline V gene sequence: CDR1 MGHRA, CDR2 YSYEKL. J lost 12 bases, V lost 4 bases, and 12 bases had no gene match. The CDR3, as DNA: TGCGCCAGCAGCCGGGGGGAGGACAGGGGAGGAACTTTCTTT. Amino acids: CASSRGEDRGGTFF.

The gene calls are TRBV5-1 and TRBJ1-1; 10 nucleotides align to TRBD1. The CDR3 loop spans 14 amino acids. With V trimmed by 4 bases and J by 1 base, 1 base remained unmatched. Germline CDR1 SGHRS, CDR2 YFSETQ. CDR3 in amino acids: CASSGDRGNTEAFF. The CDR3 coding sequence is TGCGCCAGCAGCGGGGACAGGGGGAACACTGAAGCTTTCTTT.

This clone has more than one count but fewer than ten. The J gene is TRBJ2-1, the V gene TRBV7-2; TRBD2 matches 9 bases. V dropped 3 bases and J dropped 7; count of bases not matched to a gene: 10. This CDR3 contains 16 residues. The germline gives CDR1 SGHTA, CDR2 FQGNSA. DNA for the CDR3: TGTGCCAGCAGCTTTCTACCCAGCGGGAGGTTTAATGAGCAGTTCTTC. Translation gives CASSFLPSGRFNEQFF. Variable domain in full (rest from reference TRBV7-2 and TRBJ2-1): GAGVSQSPSNKVTEKGKDVELRCDPISGHTALYWYRQSLGQGLEFLIYFQGNSAPDKSGLPSDRFSAERTGGSVSTLTIQRTQQEDSAVYLCASSFLPSGRFNEQFFGPGTRLTVL.

The genes are TRBV28 and TRBJ1-1; D is unclear. The CDR3 consists of 12 residues. Looked up from germline, CDR1 is MDHEN and CDR2 is SYDVKM. The ends were cut back, 3 bases at V and 3 bases at J, with 5 bases in the middle. CDR3 sequence: CASSFVHTEAFF. CDR3 in DNA: TGTGCCAGCAGTTTCGTCCACACTGAAGCTTTCTTT.

This clone was observed a few times. This sequence joins TRBV11-2 and TRBJ1-2, with TRBD1 identical over 9 bases. Germline V gene data show CDR1 as SGHAT and CDR2 as FQNNGV. The CDR3 runs 15 residues. With 5 bases clipped from V and 5 bases from J, the junction kept 9 bases outside the gene matches. CDR3 DNA: TGTGCCAGCAGCCCAGAGTTTGGGACAGGGTATGGCTACACCTTC. Protein sequence: CASSPEFGTGYGYTF.

The genes are TRBV7-2 and TRBJ1-6; D is unresolved. Per the germline V gene, CDR1 is SGHTA and CDR2 is FQGNSA. This CDR3 spans 14 amino acids. V lost 3 bases, J lost 16 bases, and 19 bases lay in between. The CDR3 spells CASSFAGYETPLHF. The CDR3 bases are TGTGCCAGCAGCTTTGCAGGCTATGAGACCCCGCTCCACTTT. Looking up the rest from reference TRBV7-2 and TRBJ1-6 gives the full variable domain: GAGVSQSPSNKVTEKGKDVELRCDPISGHTALYWYRQSLGQGLEFLIYFQGNSAPDKSGLPSDRFSAERTGGSVSTLTIQRTQQEDSAVYLCASSFAGYETPLHFGNGTRLTVT.

This chain links TRBV15 with TRBJ2-5, with a tentative D call TRBD1 (5 bases). V was pared by 2 bases and J by 0 bases, with 13 bases between. Looked up from germline, CDR1 is LNHNV and CDR2 is YYDKDF (reference sequence). The CDR3 consists of 16 residues. CDR3 DNA: TGTGCCACCAGCAGAACAAAAAACAGGTACCAAGAGACCCAGTACTTC. Its protein is CATSRTKNRYQETQYF. Full variable domain (missing parts from reference TRBV15 and TRBJ2-5): DAMVIQNPRYQVTQFGKPVTLSCSQTLNHNVMYWYQQKSSQAPKLLFHYYDKDFNNEADTPDNFQSRRPNTSFCFLDIRSPGLGDTAMYLCATSRTKNRYQETQYFGPGTRLLVL.

The chain uses TRBV28 and TRBJ2-4; 8 bases fit TRBD1. The CDR3 runs to 16 residues. With V trimmed by 8 bases and J by 0 bases, 9 bases remained unmatched. Germline V gene lookup returns CDR1 MDHEN and CDR2 SYDVKM. CDR3 nucleotide sequence: TGTGCCAGCGAACCGCAGGGGGCTAGAGCCAAAAACATTCAGTACTTC. This gives the protein CASEPQGARAKNIQYF. Looking up the rest from reference TRBV28 and TRBJ2-4 gives the full variable domain: DVKVTQSSRYLVKRTGEKVFLECVQDMDHENMFWYRQDPGLGLRLIYFSYDVKMKEKGDIPEGYSVSREKKERFSLILESASTNQTSMYLCASEPQGARAKNIQYFGAGTRLSVL.

This chain links TRBV29-1 with TRBJ1-4; 12 nucleotides align to TRBD1. Looked up from germline, CDR1 is SQVTM and CDR2 is ANQGSEA. The V segment lost 3 bases and the J segment 8 bases; nucleotides outside the gene matches: 7. The CDR3 sequence is 15 residues long. The CDR3 spells CSVEGTGGAGEKLFF. The CDR3, as DNA: TGCAGCGTTGAGGGGACAGGGGGCGCTGGCGAAAAACTGTTTTTT. Drawing the rest from reference TRBV29-1 and TRBJ1-4, the complete variable domain is SAVISQKPSRDICQRGTSLTIQCQVDSQVTMMFWYRQQPGQSLTLIATANQGSEATYESGFVIDKFPISRPNLTFSTLTVSNMSPEDSSIYLCSVEGTGGAGEKLFFGSGTQLSVL.